The 5 T cell receptor beta chains below all came from one sample that was sequenced in a study of control samples from healthy donors and cancer patients (dated by TCRdb to the early 2020s). Receptor amplification or capture employed the immunoSEQ multiplex PCR assay. TCRdb took over this immuneACCESS table, retaining in-frame rearrangements with V and J assigned. Such tables are incomplete; in checked studies, under half of the missing clones stem from an unresolved V gene, and the remainder is unexplained. In this sample the table shows tens of thousands of clones, over 75% of which occur a single time. The ten largest clones add up to about 4.2% of the sample. Material: blood. The origin of the receptors is a woman in her forties or fifties in good health.

J is TRBJ2-2 and V is TRBV27; 8 nucleotides line up with TRBD1. The junction had 4 bases not matched to a gene; V was cut back by 4 bases and J by 6 bases. Per the germline V gene, CDR1 is MNHEY and CDR2 is SMNVEV (reference sequence). This CDR3 has 14 residues. As DNA, the CDR3 is TGTGCCAGCAGTTCCGAGACAGGGGCCGGGGAGCTGTTTTTT. Protein: CASSSETGAGELFF.

V gene TRBV5-1 combines with J gene TRBJ2-5, with TRBD2 matching over 13 bases. J was trimmed by 4 bases and V by 2 bases; bases with no gene match: 5. CDR3 length equals 16 residues. CDR1 and CDR2 from the germline V gene are SGHRS and YFSETQ. DNA of the CDR3: TGCGCCAGCAGCTTATCGGGGACTAGCGGGATAGAGACCCAGTACTTC. It encodes CASSLSGTSGIETQYF.

V is TRBV3-1 (or the pseudogene TRBV3-2) and J is TRBJ2-5; 10 bases match TRBD1. Losses at the gene ends were 3 bases for V and 5 bases for J; bases not matched to a gene: 9. Per the germline V gene, CDR1 is LGHDT and CDR2 is YNNKEL (reference sequence). CDR3 length: 16 amino acids. The CDR3 reads CASSHDDRGRGETQYF. DNA for the CDR3: TGTGCCAGCAGCCATGACGACAGGGGGCGCGGGGAGACCCAGTACTTC.

This clone is judged medium-sized. This chain connects TRBV29-1 to TRBJ1-2, with 7 bases aligning to TRBD1. Germline assignment: CDR1 SQVTM and CDR2 ANQGSEA. Unmatched junction bases numbered 4, after V lost 1 base and J lost 2 bases. This CDR3 region has 14 residues. In nucleotides, the CDR3 is TGCAGCGTTGAAGGGGCAGGGGGGAACTATGGCTACACCTTC. Its translation: CSVEGAGGNYGYTF.

The sample holds one count of this clone. The chain couples TRBV19 to TRBJ1-2; D gene ambiguous. V gave up 6 bases and J gave up 6 bases, with 11 bases separating them. This CDR3 contains 12 residues. CDR1 is LNHDA and CDR2 is SQIVND in the germline V gene (reference sequence). CDR3 sequence: CASRPDGNGYTF. CDR3 DNA: TGTGCCAGTAGGCCGGACGGGAATGGCTACACCTTC.